This T cell receptor (beta chain) was captured by sequencing in a study of breast tumors, draining lymph nodes, adjacent tissues. This clonotype was seen many times. No antigen is known for it. A single record per CDR3 protein comes from TCRdb applying MiXCR to the multiplex PCR reads. The data contain 90,000 to 120,000 distinct CDR3 sequences, over 20% of them seen just once; the ten biggest clones take up less than 1.5%. The lymph nodes were axillary draining lymph nodes from breast cancer patients. Broader study findings: Luminal-like breast cancer showed significantly higher tumor–nontumor repertoire similarity than basal-like. The data were judged consistent with most tumor T cells coming from lymph node and expanding in tumor. Tumor repertoires ranked between lymph nodes and nontumor tissue in diversity, with V and J gene preferences.

The clonotype originates from a female donor with breast cancer. Some clones in this sample may be carry-over from other donors' samples. The sequencing input was axillary lymph node tissue.

CDR3 bases: TGTGCCAGCAGTGGACAACGCGAGCAGTACTTC. Protein: CASSGQREQYF. J is TRBJ2-7 and V is TRBV6-1; D ambiguous. In germline, CDR1 is MNHNS, CDR2 SASEGT. The CDR3 totals 11 residues. V dropped 4 bases and J dropped 6 bases, with 7 bases sitting between them.